These 28 T cell receptor beta chains came from one sample sequenced in a study of regulatory T cells in long-lasting Graves disease. Noted time point: newly diagnosed GD, antithyroid drugs for less than 3 months. Isolated PBMC RNA provided the starting material for the TCR library. Arm-PCR of CDR3 regions with iRepertoire HTBI primers generated TCR beta libraries. TCRdb used MiXCR to reprocess the multiplex PCR reads, holding one entry per CDR3 protein. The profile covers roughly 500,000 distinct CDR3 sequences, with less than 15% appearing a single time and approximately 9.3% taken by the ten largest. The data also belong to a second study, concerning T cells in Graves' hyperthyroidism and ophthalmopathy.

The specimen comprised peripheral blood mononuclear cells (PBMCs), sampled at new diagnosis, from a patient treated with antithyroid drugs. All receptors derive from a young man with Graves disease.

This clonotype was recorded at least ten times. This chain connects TRBV29-1 to TRBJ2-7; TRBD2 matches 10 bases. This CDR3 has 15 amino acids. V lost 4 bases and J lost 6; bases outside the gene matches: 12. Germline V CDR1 and CDR2: SQVTM, ANQGSEA. This CDR3 is CSVVLAGAQSAEQYF. CDR3 nucleotide sequence: TGCAGCGTTGTTCTAGCGGGAGCCCAGTCGGCCGAGCAGTACTTC.

This clonotype was counted at least ten times. One junction end disagrees with the germline gene, perhaps due to a read error. This chain uses TRBV10-2 with TRBJ1-6, with 7 bases matching TRBD1. CDR1 WSHSY and CDR2 SAAADI come from the germline V gene. There are 14 residues in the CDR3. The CDR3 here is CASIQGSFNSPLHF. The CDR3 DNA follows: TGCGCCAGCATACAGGGGTCCTTTAATTCACCCCTCCACTTT.

In this sample, this clonotype turned up a few times. The genes are TRBV6-1 and TRBJ2-3, with 10 bases identical to TRBD2. Germline values: CDR1 MNHNS, CDR2 SASEGT. V was pared by 6 bases and J by 1 base, with 4 bases of the junction left unmatched. This CDR3 has 15 amino acids. The CDR3: CASRSGLAGTDTQYF. The CDR3 DNA is TGTGCCAGCAGATCAGGACTAGCGGGCACAGATACGCAGTATTTT.

This clonotype was seen more than once but under ten times. Being one base from a much bigger clone, this may be a read error. The rearrangement uses TRBV6-5 and TRBJ1-5; 7 bases are shared with TRBD1. CDR1 and CDR2 (germline): MNHEY, SVGAGI. The CDR3 loop spans 14 amino acids. For the CDR3, the DNA is TGTGCCAGCAGTTACTCAGGGGGCGGTCAGCTCCAGCATTTT. This sequence encodes CASSYSGGGQLQHF.

This clonotype was picked up many times. The chain has TRBV29-1 and TRBJ1-1; D ambiguous. The CDR3 has 12 residues. V lost 6 bases and J lost 1, with 9 bases in between. The germline V gene encodes CDR1 SQVTM and CDR2 ANQGSEA. The CDR3 loop reads CSVKGPNTEAFF. CDR3 in DNA: TGCAGCGTCAAAGGGCCGAACACTGAAGCTTTCTTT.

This clonotype was recorded only once. The chain has TRBV9 and TRBJ2-2; 12 bases align to TRBD1. The CDR3 loop spans 16 amino acids. V gave up 5 bases and J gave up 6 bases; unmatched junction bases: 8. Looked up from germline, CDR1 is SGDLS and CDR2 is YYNGEE. CDR3 sequence (DNA): TGTGCCAGCAGTGTGGGACAGGGGGCCACCTCCGGGGAGCTGTTTTTT. It encodes CASSVGQGATSGELFF.

This clonotype has only a few counts. V usage is TRBV15 and J usage is TRBJ2-5; D gene unclear. Germline CDR1 and CDR2: LNHNV and YYDKDF (reference sequence). Trimming removed 0 bases at V and 1 base at J, with 15 bases between. The CDR3 is 17 amino acids. The CDR3 region is CATSRDSNLASQETQYF. CDR3 sequence (DNA): TGTGCCACCAGCAGAGATTCAAATCTGGCCTCCCAAGAGACCCAGTACTTC.

This sequence joins TRBV5-1 and TRBJ2-2; D is undetermined. Germline V gene sequence: CDR1 SGHRS, CDR2 YFSETQ. V was cut by 1 base and J by 1 base, with 11 bases left in between. This CDR3 has 16 amino acids. The CDR3 coding sequence is TGCGCCAGCAGCTTGATGAGGCAGGTGAACACCGGGGAGCTGTTTTTT. It yields the protein CASSLMRQVNTGELFF.

This clonotype has ten or more counts. V usage is TRBV14 and J usage is TRBJ1-1; a possible D gene is TRBD1 (6 bases). CDR1 and CDR2 (germline): SGHDN, FVKESK. Trimming took off 6 bases at V and 1 base at J, with 12 bases between the two ends. CDR3 size: 14 residues. The CDR3 DNA sequence: TGTGCCAGCAGTTCACAGGGAGGGAACACTGAAGCTTTCTTT. Amino acids: CASSSQGGNTEAFF.

In this sample, this clonotype turned up a few times. The rearrangement uses TRBV20-1 and TRBJ1-1, with TRBD1 matching 7 bases. Germline V lookup: CDR1 DFQATT, CDR2 SNEGSKA (reference sequence). Trimming removed 5 bases from V and 1 base from J; junction bases left unmatched: 4. There are 13 residues in the CDR3. This CDR3 is CSAEQGWNTEAFF. CDR3 in DNA: TGCAGTGCTGAACAGGGGTGGAACACTGAAGCTTTCTTT.

This clonotype came up many times. V and J are TRBV19 and TRBJ2-5; 15 nucleotides line up with TRBD2. V shed 9 bases and J 2 bases; nucleotides not matched to a gene: 13. Germline lookup yields CDR1 LNHDA and CDR2 SQIVND (reference sequence). This CDR3 spans 18 amino acids. Here the CDR3 DNA reads TGTGCCAGCAGTCCAGGACTAGCGGGAGGGCCGGAGCAAGAGACCCAGTACTTC. It yields the protein CASSPGLAGGPEQETQYF.

This clonotype appeared a few times. The chain carries TRBV6-5 and TRBJ2-1; D gene uncertain. Trimming took 2 bases from V and 3 from J, leaving 14 bases between them. Germline V gene lookup returns CDR1 MNHEY and CDR2 SVGAGI. The length of the CDR3 is 16 residues. CDR3 in DNA: TGTGCCAGCAGTTACCGTATAGGTCTGGGCTACAATGAGCAGTTCTTC. Its translation: CASSYRIGLGYNEQFF.

At least ten counts were recorded for this clonotype. The chain recombines TRBV12-3 or TRBV12-4 with TRBJ2-3; D ambiguous. The CDR3 loop spans 15 amino acids. The ends were cut back, 3 bases at V and 2 bases at J, with 12 bases in the middle. DNA of the CDR3: TGTGCCAGCAGTTTCCCCCCAACCCCCACAGATACGCAGTATTTT. Translating gives CASSFPPTPTDTQYF.

This clonotype has ten or more counts. V and J are TRBV11-2 and TRBJ2-3; D is perhaps TRBD2 (7 bases). The germline V and J ends were trimmed by 1 base and 1 base, with 18 bases remaining between them. The CDR3 spans 18 residues. Germline loops: CDR1 SGHAT, CDR2 FQNNGV. CDR3 residues: CASSLVSGGGKGTDTQYF. CDR3 DNA: TGTGCCAGCAGCTTAGTATCGGGGGGCGGGAAGGGCACAGATACGCAGTATTTT.

This clonotype occurred many times. The chain carries TRBV30 and TRBJ2-7; possibly TRBD2 for D (5 bases). V dropped 4 bases and J dropped 2 bases, with 15 bases sitting between them. This CDR3 has 14 residues. Germline V gene lookup returns CDR1 GTSNPN and CDR2 SVGIG (reference sequence). The CDR3 is CAWNNKGDAYEQYF. The CDR3 DNA reads TGTGCCTGGAATAACAAGGGAGATGCCTACGAGCAGTACTTC.

This sequence joins TRBV6-2 or TRBV6-3 and TRBJ1-6; tentatively, D is TRBD1 (6 bases). Trimming cost V 2 bases and J 10 bases, with 12 bases left between them. Germline V gene data show CDR1 as MNHEY and CDR2 as SVGEGT. The CDR3 extends over 14 amino acids. CDR3 sequence (DNA): TGTGCCAGCAGTTACCGACGGGACAACTCACCCCTCCACTTT. Translated, it gives CASSYRRDNSPLHF.

The chain joins TRBV2 to TRBJ2-1, with 7 bases aligning to TRBD2. In germline, CDR1 is SNHLY, CDR2 FYNNEI. Germline trimming cut 2 bases from V and 7 bases from J; bases unmatched to any gene: 11. The CDR3 is 16 residues long. This CDR3 is CASSERGRAGRNEQFF. The CDR3, as DNA: TGTGCCAGCAGTGAACGTGGGAGGGCCGGAAGGAATGAGCAGTTCTTC.

This clonotype appeared many times. The chain uses TRBV27 and TRBJ2-7; 8 bases agree with TRBD1. The germline gives CDR1 MNHEY, CDR2 SMNVEV (reference sequence). Germline trimming cut 4 bases from V and 4 bases from J; bases unmatched to any gene: 12. This CDR3 is 16 amino acids long. CDR3 nucleotide sequence: TGTGCCAGCAGTTCTAATGGGCCAGGGGGCCGATACGAGCAGTACTTC. This encodes CASSSNGPGGRYEQYF.

V gene TRBV5-6 combines with J gene TRBJ2-1, with 10 bases fitting TRBD2. The V gene's germline CDR1 is SGHDT and CDR2 YYEEEE. There are 15 residues in the CDR3. J was trimmed by 2 bases and V by 4 bases; bases with no gene match: 3. For the CDR3, the DNA is TGTGCCAGCAGCCTTAGCGGGGGGACCTACAATGAGCAGTTCTTC. Translating it yields CASSLSGGTYNEQFF. The complete variable domain, with remaining parts taken from reference TRBV5-6 and TRBJ2-1, reads DAGVTQSPTHLIKTRGQQVTLRCSPKSGHDTVSWYQQALGQGPQFIFQYYEEEERQRGNFPDRFSGHQFPNYSSELNVNALLLGDSALYLCASSLSGGTYNEQFFGPGTRLTVL.

This clonotype was seen a handful of times. The J gene is TRBJ2-1, the V gene TRBV19; unclear D gene. V lost 4 bases and J lost 3, with 4 bases in between. Germline CDR1 reads LNHDA; CDR2 reads SQIVND (reference sequence). There are 12 residues in the CDR3. CDR3 coding DNA: TGTGCCAGTAGTAACAGCTACAATGAGCAGTTCTTC. It yields the protein CASSNSYNEQFF.

This clonotype was seen at least ten times. The rearrangement links TRBV2 to TRBJ2-3; TRBD2 matches 8 bases. V was clipped by 7 bases and J by 4 bases; unmatched bases: 10. The V gene's germline CDR1 is SNHLY and CDR2 FYNNEI. The CDR3 consists of 15 residues. The CDR3 nucleotides read TGTGCCAGCATGGAGAGCGGGAGATCTGCAGATACGCAGTATTTT. Encoded protein: CASMESGRSADTQYF.

This clonotype has just a few counts. This may arise from a read error, as a much more abundant clone is one base away. The rearrangement joins TRBV27 to TRBJ2-7; D is perhaps TRBD2 (6 bases). The CDR3 is 15 amino acids. Between the trimmed V and J ends, which lost 2 bases and 6 bases, there was a span of 17 bases. Germline V gives CDR1 MNHEY, CDR2 SMNVEV (reference sequence). The CDR3 DNA sequence: TGTGCCAGCAGTTTACAGCCTCGCGGGACTTCCGAGCAGTACTTC. The encoded protein is CASSLQPRGTSEQYF.

This clonotype was observed a few times. The V call is TRBV3-1, the J call TRBJ2-7; 8 bases are shared with TRBD2. The germline gives CDR1 LGHDT, CDR2 YNNKEL (reference sequence). The trim removed 2 bases at V and 3 bases at J, leaving 6 bases unmatched. This CDR3 is 15 amino acids long. CDR3 sequence reads: CASSQLSGSLYEQYF. The CDR3 nucleotides are TGTGCCAGCAGCCAACTGAGCGGGAGCCTCTACGAGCAGTACTTC.

This clonotype was found many times. The rearrangement uses TRBV12-3 or TRBV12-4 and TRBJ2-1, with 10 bases matching TRBD2. This CDR3 spans 15 amino acids. V lost 6 bases and J lost 10; bases outside the gene matches: 12. The CDR3 spells CASRGSGRGLGEQFF. For the CDR3, the DNA is TGTGCCAGCAGGGGCAGCGGGAGGGGACTGGGGGAGCAGTTCTTC.

This clonotype was found a few times. The V and J genes are TRBV6-1 and TRBJ2-7; 10 positions match TRBD1. The V gene end was trimmed by 2 bases and the J gene end by 6 bases; junction bases not matched to a gene: 4. The germline CDR1 and CDR2 sequences are MNHNS and SASEGT. The CDR3 has 14 amino acids. CDR3 sequence (DNA): TGTGCCAGCAGTGAACGAGACAGGGGGCCCGAGCAGTACTTC. The encoded protein is CASSERDRGPEQYF.

Ten or more counts support this clonotype. This chain links TRBV18 with TRBJ2-7; 8 bases are a match to TRBD1. V lost 3 bases to trimming and J lost 5 bases; unmatched junction nucleotides: 6. CDR1 is KGHSH, CDR2 LQKENI, per germline. The length of the CDR3 is 14 residues. CDR3 loop: CASSPGTGPHEQYF. The CDR3 nucleotides are TGTGCCAGCTCACCGGGGACAGGTCCCCACGAGCAGTACTTC.

The chain recombines TRBV6-1 with TRBJ2-4; maybe TRBD1 (6 bases). The CDR3 runs to 16 residues. Trimming cost V 7 bases and J 3 bases, with 19 bases left between them. CDR1 is MNHNS and CDR2 is SASEGT in the germline V gene. The DNA of the CDR3 is TGTGCCAGCAAGTACAGGGCTAGTATAGTCAAAAACATTCAGTACTTC. Translating gives CASKYRASIVKNIQYF.

The genes are TRBV6-2 or TRBV6-3 and TRBJ2-1; TRBD2 aligns across 8 bases. CDR3 length: 15 amino acids. Germline-derived CDR1 and CDR2 are MNHEY and SVGEGT. Unmatched junction bases numbered 8, after V lost 1 base and J lost 9 bases. Here the CDR3 DNA reads TGTGCCAGCAGTTACTGGTCAGCCCGGGGGGGTGAGCAGTTCTTC. It encodes CASSYWSARGGEQFF.